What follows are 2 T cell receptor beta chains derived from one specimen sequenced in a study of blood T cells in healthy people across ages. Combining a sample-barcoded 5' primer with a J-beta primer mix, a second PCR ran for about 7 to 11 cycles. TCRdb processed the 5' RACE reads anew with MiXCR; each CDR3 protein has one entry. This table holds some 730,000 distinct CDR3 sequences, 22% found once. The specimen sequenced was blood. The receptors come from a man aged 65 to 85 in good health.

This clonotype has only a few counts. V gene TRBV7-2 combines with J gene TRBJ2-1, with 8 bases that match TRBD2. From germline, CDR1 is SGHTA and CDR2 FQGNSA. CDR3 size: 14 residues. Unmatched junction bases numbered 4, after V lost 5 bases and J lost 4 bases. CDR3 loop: CASSRGGPYNEQFF. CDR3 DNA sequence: TGTGCCAGCAGCCGGGGGGGGCCTTACAATGAGCAGTTCTTC.

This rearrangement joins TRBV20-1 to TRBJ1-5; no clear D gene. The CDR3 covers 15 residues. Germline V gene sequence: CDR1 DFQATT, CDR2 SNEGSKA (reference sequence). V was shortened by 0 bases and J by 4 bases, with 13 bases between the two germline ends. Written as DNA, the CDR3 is TGCAGTGCTAGAGATCTGGGCCAGATAAATCAGCCCCAGCATTTT. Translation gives CSARDLGQINQPQHF.